These T cell receptor beta chains were read from a single sample in a study of regulatory T cells in long-lasting Graves disease. From the multiplex PCR reads, TCRdb called clonotypes with MiXCR, one entry per CDR3 protein. The data contain a few hundred thousand distinct CDR3 sequences, about 22% of them singletons. Sequencing used peripheral blood mononuclear cells (PBMCs), obtained when the disease was refractory, from a patient treated with antithyroid drugs. Receptors originate from a female donor with Graves disease. CDR3s include the opening cysteine and the closing phenylalanine or tryptophan. A D gene is named only where the DNA matches it firmly. A clone size is listed for some rows: how often the clone was seen (once, few, many), or a class if it is expanded.

cdr3_nt: TGTGCCAGCAGCTTAGCGGGGGGGCCCCCAGATACGCAGTATTTT
cdr3_aa: CASSLAGGPPDTQYF
clone_size: few
v_call: TRBV11-2
j_call: TRBJ2-3
d_call: TRBD2

cdr3_nt: TGCAGTGCAACCAAGACAGGGTCTCCCTACGAGCAGTACTTC
cdr3_aa: CSATKTGSPYEQYF
clone_size: .
v_call: TRBV20-1
j_call: TRBJ2-7
d_call: TRBD1

cdr3_nt: TGTGCCAGCAGCTTCGACCCGGGAGGGTCCAACTCCTACGAGCAGTACTTC
cdr3_aa: CASSFDPGGSNSYEQYF
clone_size: .
v_call: TRBV7-8
j_call: TRBJ2-7
d_call: TRBD2

cdr3_nt: TGTGCCAGCAGTTTGAGAATGGGGGTCTCTTACGAGCAGTACTTC
cdr3_aa: CASSLRMGVSYEQYF
clone_size: .
v_call: TRBV28
j_call: TRBJ2-7
d_call: .

cdr3_nt: TGTGCCAGCAGCCCCCAGGAGGGACCAGAGTCTCGCTACACCTTC
cdr3_aa: CASSPQEGPESRYTF
clone_size: few
v_call: TRBV7-9
j_call: TRBJ1-2
d_call: .

cdr3_nt: TGTGCCAGCACTGTCCTCGGACAGGGGACAGGCGAGCAGTACTTC
cdr3_aa: CASTVLGQGTGEQYF
clone_size: .
v_call: TRBV28
j_call: TRBJ2-7
d_call: TRBD1

cdr3_nt: TGTGCCAGCAGTTTACCCCTGACCTCGGTGGGGACCCAGTACTTC
cdr3_aa: CASSLPLTSVGTQYF
clone_size: many
v_call: TRBV28
j_call: TRBJ2-5
d_call: .

cdr3_nt: TGTGCCAGCAGTAATGGTAACACTGAAGCTTTCTTT
cdr3_aa: CASSNGNTEAFF
clone_size: many
v_call: TRBV6-1
j_call: TRBJ1-1
d_call: .

cdr3_nt: TGCAGCGTTTTGACTGACTATGGCTACACCTTC
cdr3_aa: CSVLTDYGYTF
clone_size: .
v_call: TRBV29-1
j_call: TRBJ1-2
d_call: .

cdr3_nt: TGTGCCAGCAGCCCGAAGACAGGGGGCACTGAAGCTTTCTTT
cdr3_aa: CASSPKTGGTEAFF
clone_size: many
v_call: TRBV7-2
j_call: TRBJ1-1
d_call: TRBD1

cdr3_nt: TGTGCCACCAGTGATGGACCCTCCGGGGAGCTGTTTTTT
cdr3_aa: CATSDGPSGELFF
clone_size: many
v_call: TRBV24-1
j_call: TRBJ2-2
d_call: .

cdr3_nt: TGTGCCAGCGGATTTAGTGGGAACACTGAAGCTTTCTTT
cdr3_aa: CASGFSGNTEAFF
clone_size: many
v_call: TRBV27
j_call: TRBJ1-1
d_call: .

cdr3_nt: TGTGCCAGTAGAAGCTATGGCTACACCTTC
cdr3_aa: CASRSYGYTF
clone_size: many
v_call: TRBV19
j_call: TRBJ1-2
d_call: .

cdr3_nt: TGTGCCAGCAGCTTAACCCCTGAGGCCCAACAAGGGACCCAGTACTTC
cdr3_aa: CASSLTPEAQQGTQYF
clone_size: .
v_call: TRBV7-3
j_call: TRBJ2-5
d_call: .

cdr3_nt: TGTGCCAGCAGGTCTCAGACAGGCCAAGAGACCCAGTACTTC
cdr3_aa: CASRSQTGQETQYF
clone_size: many
v_call: TRBV12-3/TRBV12-4
j_call: TRBJ2-5
d_call: .

cdr3_nt: TGCGCCAGCAGGGACAACATGAACACTGAAGCTTTCTTT
cdr3_aa: CASRDNMNTEAFF
clone_size: many
v_call: TRBV10-1
j_call: TRBJ1-1
d_call: .

cdr3_nt: TGCGCCAGCAGGTTGGGACGGGCCGAAATGGCCAAAAACATTCAGTACTTC
cdr3_aa: CASRLGRAEMAKNIQYF
clone_size: .
v_call: TRBV5-1
j_call: TRBJ2-4
d_call: .

cdr3_nt: TGTGCCAGCAGCTTAGCGTCCCACTACGAGCAGTACTTC
cdr3_aa: CASSLASHYEQYF
clone_size: .
v_call: TRBV7-6
j_call: TRBJ2-7
d_call: .

cdr3_nt: TGTGCCAGCAGGCCACGGGGCGACAATGAGCAGTTCTTC
cdr3_aa: CASRPRGDNEQFF
clone_size: .
v_call: TRBV6-1
j_call: TRBJ2-1
d_call: .

cdr3_nt: TGTGCCAGCAGCTTTCCCAGCTCCTACGAGCAGTACTTC
cdr3_aa: CASSFPSSYEQYF
clone_size: many
v_call: TRBV7-8
j_call: TRBJ2-7
d_call: .

cdr3_nt: TGTGCCAGCAGTTCCCCGGGACTGCTGAATAGCAATCAGCCCCAGCATTTT
cdr3_aa: CASSSPGLLNSNQPQHF
clone_size: many
v_call: TRBV27
j_call: TRBJ1-5
d_call: .

cdr3_nt: TGTGCCAGTAGTCGACAGGTTGGTCAGCCCCAGCATTTT
cdr3_aa: CASSRQVGQPQHF
clone_size: few
v_call: TRBV19
j_call: TRBJ1-5
d_call: .

cdr3_nt: TGTGCCAGCAGTTTTAAGAATTCACCCCTCCACTTT
cdr3_aa: CASSFKNSPLHF
clone_size: few
v_call: TRBV28
j_call: TRBJ1-6
d_call: .

cdr3_nt: TGTGCCAGCAGTTTAGGTCGGGGCACTGAAGCTTTCTTT
cdr3_aa: CASSLGRGTEAFF
clone_size: many
v_call: TRBV28
j_call: TRBJ1-1
d_call: .

cdr3_nt: TGTGCCAGCAACCCGACAGGGGGCCACGAGCAGTACTTC
cdr3_aa: CASNPTGGHEQYF
clone_size: .
v_call: TRBV7-9
j_call: TRBJ2-7
d_call: TRBD1

cdr3_nt: TGTGCCACCCGCGACGTGGGAACAGATACGCAGTATTTT
cdr3_aa: CATRDVGTDTQYF
clone_size: .
v_call: TRBV7-2
j_call: TRBJ2-3
d_call: .

cdr3_nt: TGTGCCAGCAGCTTCCACCCCGTGACGGTGAACACTGAAGCTTTCTTT
cdr3_aa: CASSFHPVTVNTEAFF
clone_size: few
v_call: TRBV7-3
j_call: TRBJ1-1
d_call: .

cdr3_nt: TGTGCCAGCAGAACTCTTAGGACAGGGAAGGCTGAGCAGTTCTTC
cdr3_aa: CASRTLRTGKAEQFF
clone_size: .
v_call: TRBV27
j_call: TRBJ2-1
d_call: TRBD1

cdr3_nt: TGTGCCAGTAGTAGCAGGGTCGGGGACACTGAAGCTTTCTTT
cdr3_aa: CASSSRVGDTEAFF
clone_size: many
v_call: TRBV19
j_call: TRBJ1-1
d_call: .

cdr3_nt: TGTGCCAGCAGGACCTACCCTGGTCGGAAGAACACTGAAGCTTTCTTT
cdr3_aa: CASRTYPGRKNTEAFF
clone_size: few
v_call: TRBV7-2
j_call: TRBJ1-1
d_call: .

cdr3_nt: TGTGCCAGCAGCTTAATCGAGGGGCTCTATGGCTACACCTTC
cdr3_aa: CASSLIEGLYGYTF
clone_size: few
v_call: TRBV7-9
j_call: TRBJ1-2
d_call: .

cdr3_nt: TGTGCCAGCAGTTACTCGTACGGGTGGGGTGCAACTAATGAAAAACTGTTTTTT
cdr3_aa: CASSYSYGWGATNEKLFF
clone_size: few
v_call: TRBV6-5
j_call: TRBJ1-4
d_call: .

cdr3_nt: TGTGCCAGCAGCCCTGGTGTGCCCACTGAAGCTTTCTTT
cdr3_aa: CASSPGVPTEAFF
clone_size: few
v_call: TRBV6-1
j_call: TRBJ1-1
d_call: .

cdr3_nt: TGTGCCAGCAGTGAGGGCGTTTGGAACACTGAAGCTTTCTTT
cdr3_aa: CASSEGVWNTEAFF
clone_size: many
v_call: TRBV6-1
j_call: TRBJ1-1
d_call: .

cdr3_nt: TGCAGTGCACGGGACAGGGGCAAGCAAGAGACCCAGTACTTC
cdr3_aa: CSARDRGKQETQYF
clone_size: many
v_call: TRBV20-1
j_call: TRBJ2-5
d_call: TRBD1

cdr3_nt: TGCAGCGTCTGGACAGGACTTGTGGAGACCCAGTACTTC
cdr3_aa: CSVWTGLVETQYF
clone_size: many
v_call: TRBV29-1
j_call: TRBJ2-5
d_call: TRBD1

cdr3_nt: TGTGCCAGCAGCTTAGTAGGCCACCAAGAGACCCAGTACTTC
cdr3_aa: CASSLVGHQETQYF
clone_size: many
v_call: TRBV7-2
j_call: TRBJ2-5
d_call: .

cdr3_nt: TGTGCCAGCAGTTTCGACGGTGTGATGGGTGAAGCTTTCTTT
cdr3_aa: CASSFDGVMGEAFF
clone_size: .
v_call: TRBV6-2/TRBV6-3
j_call: TRBJ1-1
d_call: .

cdr3_nt: TGTGCCAGCAATAGCCAGGGGGGGAACTACGAGCAGTACTTC
cdr3_aa: CASNSQGGNYEQYF
clone_size: .
v_call: TRBV28
j_call: TRBJ2-7
d_call: .

cdr3_nt: TGCAGTGCTCTAAACAGGGATTTCCTCTACGAGCAGTACTTC
cdr3_aa: CSALNRDFLYEQYF
clone_size: few
v_call: TRBV20-1
j_call: TRBJ2-7
d_call: .

cdr3_nt: TGTGCCTCCAACAGGCGATACTATGGCTACACCTTC
cdr3_aa: CASNRRYYGYTF
clone_size: many
v_call: TRBV28
j_call: TRBJ1-2
d_call: .

cdr3_nt: TGTGCCAGCAGCCACCCTCTAACCAGGGGCACGGAAGCTTTCTTT
cdr3_aa: CASSHPLTRGTEAFF
clone_size: .
v_call: TRBV7-9
j_call: TRBJ1-1
d_call: .

cdr3_nt: TGTGCCAGCAGTTACTCTAACGGAGATGGCTACACCTTC
cdr3_aa: CASSYSNGDGYTF
clone_size: few
v_call: TRBV6-2/TRBV6-3
j_call: TRBJ1-2
d_call: .

cdr3_nt: TGTGCCAGCAGTACACCGGGACGGTTCTATGGCTACACCTTC
cdr3_aa: CASSTPGRFYGYTF
clone_size: many
v_call: TRBV28
j_call: TRBJ1-2
d_call: .

cdr3_nt: TGTGCCAGCAGTTGGTTCAGGAGTAGACACTCCTACAATGAGCAGTTCTTC
cdr3_aa: CASSWFRSRHSYNEQFF
clone_size: few
v_call: TRBV6-2/TRBV6-3
j_call: TRBJ2-1
d_call: .

cdr3_nt: TGTGCCAGTAGTTTACTAGCGGGAGGAGATAGCGAGCAGTACTTC
cdr3_aa: CASSLLAGGDSEQYF
clone_size: .
v_call: TRBV19
j_call: TRBJ2-7
d_call: TRBD2

cdr3_nt: TGCACCAGCTCTGAGGGGGTCGATTCACCCCTCCACTTT
cdr3_aa: CTSSEGVDSPLHF
clone_size: .
v_call: TRBV5-1
j_call: TRBJ1-6
d_call: .

cdr3_nt: TGCGCCAGCAGCCAAGCGACTTCACATGGTTCCGACGAGCAGTACTTC
cdr3_aa: CASSQATSHGSDEQYF
clone_size: .
v_call: TRBV4-1
j_call: TRBJ2-7
d_call: .

cdr3_nt: TGTGCCATCAGTGAGGGGGTCCCTCCCCAGTACTTC
cdr3_aa: CAISEGVPPQYF
clone_size: .
v_call: TRBV10-3
j_call: TRBJ2-5
d_call: .

cdr3_nt: TGTGCCACCCATGGAGGGCAGGAAAATCAGCCCCAGCATTTT
cdr3_aa: CATHGGQENQPQHF
clone_size: many
v_call: TRBV10-3
j_call: TRBJ1-5
d_call: .

cdr3_nt: TGCAGCGCCGGAGGGAGGTACGAGCAGTACTTC
cdr3_aa: CSAGGRYEQYF
clone_size: few
v_call: TRBV29-1
j_call: TRBJ2-7
d_call: .

cdr3_nt: TGTGCCAGCAGCCGACCCGCGGGGCAAGAGACCCAGTACTTC
cdr3_aa: CASSRPAGQETQYF
clone_size: many
v_call: TRBV28
j_call: TRBJ2-5
d_call: .

cdr3_nt: TGTGCCTGGACCCGGGACACTAACTATGGCTACACCTTC
cdr3_aa: CAWTRDTNYGYTF
clone_size: .
v_call: TRBV30
j_call: TRBJ1-2
d_call: .